This T cell receptor beta chain was captured by sequencing in a study of OX40 agonist ivuxolimab in advanced cancers. V was clipped by 2 bases and J by 2 bases, with 19 bases between them. The CDR3 loop spans 16 amino acids. Looked up from germline, CDR1 is GTSNPN and CDR2 is SVGIG (reference sequence). Overall study results and limits: Expanded clones were, on average, more numerous in CD8+ T cells than in CD4+.

A word on this clone: Its antigen is undetermined.

Generated by immunoSEQ multiplex PCR, the TCRdb table keeps only in-frame clones and is missing some. This table holds around 80,000 clones, almost 90% found once. The clonotype comes from an adult with an advanced solid tumor such as melanoma, head and neck, liver or kidney cancer. This specimen was CD4+ or CD8+ T cells sorted from blood, taken in a trial of the OX40 agonist ivuxolimab. This chain uses TRBV30 with TRBJ2-7; D call uncertain. CDR3 in amino acids: CAWSPTDVQGPYEQYF. The CDR3 DNA reads as TGTGCCTGGAGTCCAACTGACGTACAAGGACCCTACGAGCAGTACTTC.